These 30 T cell receptor delta chains came from one sample sequenced in a study of gamma delta lymphoproliferative disorders and STAT genes. The receptor sequences were amplified from genomic DNA of peripheral blood mononuclear cells. TCRdb reanalysed the multiplex PCR reads with CATT. The top ten clones hold 45% to 65% of a sample with fewer than 1,500 delta-chain clones, 1.9% of them seen once. Material: blood. The receptors were sampled from a human donor in good health.

On this clone: TCRdb records a much larger clone's protein for this DNA, with a difference at residue 12 that likely arises from a read error; the protein given is the translation of the DNA. The rearrangement joins TRDV1 to TRDJ1; 7 nucleotides align to TRDD2. Trimming removed 4 bases from V and 1 base from J; junction bases left unmatched: 12. CDR3 size: 17 residues. Germline-derived CDR1 and CDR2 are TSWWSYY and QGS. This CDR3 reads CALGGTFLRWGTDKLIF. Written as DNA, the CDR3 is TGTGCTCTTGGGGGAACCTTCCTCCGTTGGGGCACCGATAAACTCATCTTT.

Regarding this clone: The translation of this DNA and the TCRdb protein of a much larger clone differ at residue 8, probably owing to a read error; the protein shown here is translated from the DNA. The chain carries TRDV2 and TRDJ1; no reliable D call. Per germline, CDR1 GEAIGNYY and CDR2 EKD. V lost 3 bases to trimming and J lost 1 base, with 11 bases between them. CDR3 size: 14 residues. CDR3 sequence: CACDPITSTDKLIF. CDR3 DNA sequence: TGTGCCTGTGACCCTATTACCAGCACCGATAAACTCATCTTT.

About this clone itself: The protein that TCRdb holds for this DNA derives from a much larger clone and differs from the translated DNA at residue 4, which likely indicates a read error; the protein shown here is translated from the DNA. The rearrangement joins TRDV1 to TRDJ1; 12 bases map to TRDD3. Germline V gene lookup returns CDR1 TSWWSYY and CDR2 QGS. This CDR3 is built from 23 residues. V lost 8 bases and J lost 6; bases outside the gene matches: 34. CDR3 residues: CALRVQSSSTRVWGIRGLNKLIF. CDR3 DNA sequence: TGTGCTCTTAGGGTCCAATCTTCCTCTACGCGGGTCTGGGGGATACGAGGGCTAAATAAACTCATCTTT.

This clone showed up many times. A read error likely explains why the TCRdb protein, taken from a much larger clone, differs from this DNA's translation at residue 5; the protein shown is translated from the DNA. The CDR3: CALGGPLYGEPYTDKLIF. DNA for the CDR3: TGTGCTCTTGGGGGACCTTTGTATGGGGAGCCCTACACCGATAAACTCATCTTT. The chain has TRDV1 and TRDJ1; a weak D match, TRDD3 (5 bases). There are 18 residues in the CDR3. Germline V lookup: CDR1 TSWWSYY, CDR2 QGS. Between the trimmed V and J ends, which lost 4 bases and 0 bases, there was a span of 21 bases.

To note about this clone: It is likely a read error: a sequence one base away is far more abundant. The sample has other DNA sequences that encode this CDR3 too. The V gene is TRDV3, the J gene TRDJ1; D gene unclear. CDR1 TVYSNPD and CDR2 GDNSRS come from the germline V gene (reference sequence). The CDR3 extends over 18 amino acids. V was clipped by 2 bases and J by 2 bases, with 27 bases between them. CDR3 DNA: TGTGCCTTTCCCGTAACCTATTCTTGGTTTGGGAATACCGATAAACTCATCTTT. Its protein is CAFPVTYSWFGNTDKLIF.

This clone was seen only a few times. It differs at one base from a far larger clone, so likely a read error. Other DNA sequences within the sample encode an identical CDR3. The V call is TRDV2, the J call TRDJ1, with 8 positions matching TRDD3. Germline V CDR1 and CDR2: GEAIGNYY, EKD. The CDR3 consists of 20 residues. In DNA, the CDR3 is TGTGCCTGTGTACCGCTCCCTCCTCTGGGGGACCAAGTCACCACCGACAAACTCATCTTT. Its translation is CACVPLPPLGDQVTTDKLIF.

As to this clone: One base separates it from a far larger clone, so it is likely a read error. In the same sample, other DNA sequences code for this CDR3. This chain joins TRDV2 and TRDJ1; the match to TRDD3 covers 7 bases. J gave up 3 bases and V 0 bases, and 9 bases lay outside the gene matches. Germline V lookup: CDR1 GEAIGNYY, CDR2 EKD. This CDR3 contains 16 residues. The CDR3 is CACDTLGDRWADKLIF. The CDR3 DNA reads TGTGCCTGTGACACCTTGGGGGACCGGTGGGCCGATAAACTCATCTTT.

Turning to this clone: Since a far larger clone is one base different, this is likely a read error. The sample has other DNA sequences that encode this CDR3 too. The chain employs TRDV2 and TRDJ1; 10 positions agree with TRDD3. The CDR3 spans 18 residues. The germline gives CDR1 GEAIGNYY, CDR2 EKD. The CDR3 reads CACDKLTGGSQLADKLIF. The DNA of the CDR3 is TGTGCTTGTGACAAACTTACTGGGGGATCTCAGCTCGCCGATAAACTCATCTTT.

With respect to this clone: This DNA's translation and the protein TCRdb lists, from a much larger clone, do not match at residue 13, likely due to a read error; the protein shown is translated from the DNA. Other DNA sequences in the sample encode the same CDR3. The chain couples TRDV1 to TRDJ2; 7 bases line up with TRDD2. The junction had 20 bases not matched to a gene; V was cut back by 2 bases and J by 8 bases. Germline assignment: CDR1 TSWWSYY and CDR2 QGS. This CDR3 has 19 amino acids. This CDR3 is CALGEIAFLHVLERAQLFF. As DNA, the CDR3 is TGTGCTCTTGGGGAAATAGCCTTCCTTCATGTACTGGAGAGGGCACAACTCTTCTTT.

This clone occurred a few times. TCRdb lists the protein of a much larger clone for this DNA, which differs at residue 16, so this is likely a read error; the protein given here is translated from the DNA itself. V usage is TRDV2 and J usage is TRDJ1; 10 bases match TRDD3. Germline-derived CDR1 and CDR2 are GEAIGNYY and EKD. This CDR3 is built from 18 residues. CDR3: CACDKLTGGSQLADKPIF. The DNA of the CDR3 is TGTGCCTGTGACAAACTTACTGGGGGATCTCAGCTCGCCGATAAACCCATCTTT.

In regard to this clone: This DNA's translation and the protein TCRdb lists, from a much larger clone, do not match at residue 8, likely due to a read error; the protein shown is translated from the DNA. This chain connects TRDV1 to TRDJ3; D is unresolved. The CDR3 length is 19 residues. V lost 0 bases to trimming and J lost 2 bases, with 14 bases between them. The germline V gene encodes CDR1 TSWWSYY and CDR2 QGS. The CDR3 DNA sequence: TGTGCTCTTGGGGAACTGGGGTTCATAAATCCCTGGGACACCCGACAGATGTTTTTC. This codes for CALGELGFINPWDTRQMFF.

Of note for this clone: The TCRdb protein comes from a much larger clone and disagrees with this DNA's translation at residues 9 and 10, likely due to a read error; the protein given here is derived from the DNA. The rearrangement joins TRDV3 to TRDJ1, with a possible D match to TRDD3 (6 bases). This CDR3 has 20 residues. CDR1 and CDR2 from the germline V gene are TVYSNPD and GDNSRS (reference sequence). Trimming took off 4 bases at V and 0 bases at J, with 33 bases between the two ends. CDR3 nucleotides: TGTGCCTACGACTTCCCCAAATATGCTAGGGGATTGATGTACACCGATAAACTCATCTTT. It yields the protein CAYDFPKYARGLMYTDKLIF.

As for this clone: The likely explanation is a read error, given a far larger clone one base away. Other nucleotide sequences in the sample specify the same CDR3. This chain links TRDV2 with TRDJ1; the D gene is possibly TRDD3 (6 bases). The germline V gene encodes CDR1 GEAIGNYY and CDR2 EKD. The CDR3 has 17 residues. CDR3 in DNA: TGCGCCTGTGACACCGTCGGGGGACCCGGGGGCACCGATAAACTCATCTTT. This gives the protein CACDTVGGPGGTDKLIF.

This clone was picked up a small number of times. This is likely an artifact of a read error, given a far larger clone one base away. Other DNA variants within this sample encode the same CDR3. The V and J genes are TRDV1 and TRDJ3, with TRDD3 as a possible D gene (5 bases). V was clipped by 0 bases and J by 4 bases, with 16 bases between them. The CDR3 spans 19 residues. The germline gives CDR1 TSWWSYY, CDR2 QGS. The CDR3, as DNA: TGTGCTCTTGGGGAACTGGGGGTCATAAATCCTTGGGACACCCGACAGATGTTTTTC. Its protein is CALGELGVINPWDTRQMFF.

Of note for this clone: A far larger clone is off by one base, so a read error is likely. Additional DNA sequences in this sample encode the identical CDR3. The V gene is TRDV1, the J gene TRDJ1; 12 bases line up with TRDD3. Germline V gene sequence: CDR1 TSWWSYY, CDR2 QGS. Trimming cost V 4 bases and J 6 bases; bases outside gene matches: 30. The CDR3 contains 23 residues. In DNA form, the CDR3 reads TGTGCTCTTGGGGTCCAATCTTCCTCTACGCGAGTCTGGGGGATACGAGGGCTAAATAAACTCATCTTT. The encoded protein is CALGVQSSSTRVWGIRGLNKLIF.

A few counts support this clone. Translating this DNA gives a protein that differs at residue 16 from the TCRdb one, which belongs to a much larger clone; a read error is likely, and the protein shown is this translation. The V and J genes are TRDV2 and TRDJ1; D possibly corresponds to TRDD3 (9 bases). CDR1 GEAIGNYY and CDR2 EKD come from the germline V gene. The V and J ends lost 3 bases and 7 bases respectively, with 35 bases between them. The CDR3 spans 20 residues. The CDR3: CACDPLNLPTGDTPAGKLIF. The CDR3 DNA follows: TGTGCCTGTGACCCTTTAAATCTTCCTACGGGGGATACTCCTGCCGGTAAACTCATCTTT.

This clone came up a few times. The protein TCRdb gives is from a much larger clone and does not agree with this DNA's translation at residue 4, likely a read error; the protein shown here comes from the DNA. J is TRDJ1 and V is TRDV2, with 11 bases that match TRDD3. V shed 5 bases and J 4 bases; nucleotides not matched to a gene: 17. Looked up from germline, CDR1 is GEAIGNYY and CDR2 is EKD. The CDR3 runs to 18 residues. Written as DNA, the CDR3 is TGTGCCTGTGGCCCCCCCCGCCTCCTGGGGGATACTAGCGATAAACTCATCTTT. It codes for CACGPPRLLGDTSDKLIF.

A few counts support this clone. Translating this DNA gives a protein that differs at residue 9 from the TCRdb one, which belongs to a much larger clone; a read error is likely, and the protein shown is this translation. The chain joins TRDV1 to TRDJ2; maybe TRDD3 (7 bases). The V gene's germline CDR1 is TSWWSYY and CDR2 QGS. V was shortened by 2 bases and J by 8 bases, with 27 bases between the two germline ends. The CDR3 sequence is 19 residues long. This chain's CDR3 is CALGEIAFPHVLGRAQLFF. The CDR3 DNA is TGTGCTCTTGGGGAAATAGCCTTCCCTCATGTACTGGGGAGGGCACAACTCTTCTTT.

The sample holds a few counts of this clone. TCRdb shows a much larger clone's protein in place of this DNA's translation, and the two differ at residue 12, likely through a read error; the protein shown is translated from the DNA. The chain combines TRDV2 with TRDJ2; D gene unclear. The germline gives CDR1 GEAIGNYY, CDR2 EKD. The CDR3 spans 15 residues. CDR3 residues: CACDTVGSLTARLFF. For the CDR3, the DNA is TGTGCCTGTGACACCGTCGGGTCCCTGACAGCACGACTCTTCTTT.

This clone was seen a handful of times. A read error likely explains this, since a far larger clone differs by one base. The identical CDR3 is also encoded by other nucleotide sequences in the sample. V usage is TRDV2 and J usage is TRDJ2; unclear D gene. The germline CDR1 and CDR2 sequences are GEAIGNYY and EKD. This CDR3 contains 15 residues. The CDR3 loop is CACDTVGSLTAQLFF. CDR3 DNA: TGTGCCTGTGACACCGTCGGGTCCCTGACAGCACAACTTTTCTTT.

This clone was seen repeatedly, ten times or more. TCRdb lists the protein of a much larger clone for this DNA, which differs at residue 11, so this is likely a read error; the protein given here is translated from the DNA itself. The J gene is TRDJ1, the V gene TRDV1; maybe TRDD2 (5 bases). The CDR3 is 13 residues long. Looked up from germline, CDR1 is TSWWSYY and CDR2 is QGS. This CDR3 reads CALGGPPSNKPIF. The CDR3 nucleotides read TGTGCTCTTGGGGGACCTCCTTCGAATAAACCCATCTTT.

In its sample, this clone was seen many times. The V gene is TRDV1, the J gene TRDJ1; 11 bases agree with TRDD3. This CDR3 has 20 residues. J gave up 6 bases and V 3 bases, and 21 bases lay outside the gene matches. Looked up from germline, CDR1 is TSWWSYY and CDR2 is QGS. CDR3: CALGDPSGETYWGIEHKLIF. CDR3 DNA sequence: TGTGCTCTTGGGGACCCTTCTGGGGAGACCTACTGGGGGATAGAGCATAAACTCATCTTT.

As concerns this clone: A far bigger clonotype differs at one base, so this is likely a read error. This same CDR3 is encoded by further DNA sequences in the sample. This chain uses TRDV2 with TRDJ1, with a possible D match to TRDD3 (9 bases). Per the germline V gene, CDR1 is GEAIGNYY and CDR2 is EKD. V gave up 3 bases and J gave up 5 bases, with 33 bases separating them. This CDR3 comprises 20 residues. This chain's CDR3 is CACDPLNLPTGDTPADKLIF. DNA of the CDR3: TGTGCCTGTGACCCTTTAAATCTTCCTACGGGGGATACTCCTGCTGATAAACTCATCTTT.

This clone has more than one count but fewer than ten. TCRdb's protein, taken from a much larger clone, differs from this DNA's translation at residue 12, likely owing to a read error; the protein displayed comes from the DNA. Different DNA sequences within this sample yield the same CDR3. The chain links TRDV2 to TRDJ1, with TRDD3 matching 7 bases. Germline V lookup: CDR1 GEAIGNYY, CDR2 EKD. This CDR3 contains 17 residues. This chain's CDR3 is CACDPVSGGSYADKLIF. The CDR3, as DNA: TGTGCCTGTGACCCCGTTTCGGGGGGATCTTACGCCGACAAACTCATCTTT.

As regards this clone: This sequence is one base from a far larger clone and is likely a read error. Other DNA sequences in this sample translate to the same CDR3. The chain recombines TRDV3 with TRDJ1; D might be TRDD2 (5 bases). Germline V gene lookup returns CDR1 TVYSNPD and CDR2 GDNSRS (reference sequence). CDR3 length equals 18 residues. Deletions cut 2 bases from V and 0 bases from J, with 25 bases between. The CDR3 here is CAFPVTYSWFGNTDKLIF. DNA of the CDR3: TGTGCCTTTCCCGTAACCTATTCCTGGTTTGGGAACACCGATAAACTCATCTTT.

As regards this clone: TCRdb lists the protein of a much larger clone for this DNA, which differs at residue 8, so this is likely a read error; the protein given here is translated from the DNA itself. V gene TRDV2 combines with J gene TRDJ1; D possibly corresponds to TRDD3 (5 bases). Germline CDR1 is GEAIGNYY and CDR2 is EKD. V lost 3 bases and J lost 0, with 25 bases in between. The CDR3 is made up of 19 amino acids. Here the CDR3 DNA reads TGTGCCTGTGACTTTTTGGGATGCGCTACCCGGGGGGACACCGATAAACTCATCTTT. It yields the protein CACDFLGCATRGDTDKLIF.

There are a few counts of this clone. The TCRdb record carries a much larger clone's protein, which differs from this DNA's translation at residue 9; a read error is the likely cause, and the protein listed here is the DNA translation. This chain joins TRDV2 and TRDJ1, with a weak D call TRDD3 (5 bases). CDR1 and CDR2 from the germline V gene are GEAIGNYY and EKD. The CDR3 has 16 amino acids. V was pared by 1 base and J by 0 bases, with 14 bases between. CDR3 DNA sequence: TGTGCCTGTGACACGGTAGGTGGGGAAAACACCGATAAACTCATCTTT. Protein: CACDTVGGENTDKLIF.

The table lists this clone with a few counts. This sequence is one base from a far larger clone and is likely a read error. The sample has other DNA sequences that encode this CDR3 too. The CDR3 loop is CALGVPPASSTMFTDKLIF. Written as DNA, the CDR3 is TGTGCTCTTGGGGTCCCGCCGGCCTCCTCTACCATGTTCACCGATAAACTCATCTTT. The chain employs TRDV1 and TRDJ1; D remains ambiguous. The CDR3 spans 19 residues. V was trimmed by 4 bases and J by 1 base, leaving 25 bases between them. CDR1 is TSWWSYY, CDR2 QGS, per germline.

In its sample, this clone was seen many times. This likely traces to a read error, being one base from a far larger clone. In the same sample, other DNA sequences code for this CDR3. The gene calls are TRDV1 and TRDJ1; 12 bases fit TRDD3. The CDR3 extends over 17 amino acids. Trimming removed 3 bases from V and 11 bases from J; junction bases left unmatched: 16. Germline loops: CDR1 TSWWSYY, CDR2 QGS. CDR3 amino acids: CALGDDLPLLGDTGLIF. CDR3 DNA: TGTGCTCTTGGGGACGACCTTCCCCTACTGGGGGATACTGGGCTCATCTTT.

The sample holds a few counts of this clone. A read error likely explains why the TCRdb protein, taken from a much larger clone, differs from this DNA's translation at residue 6; the protein shown is translated from the DNA. This chain connects TRDV2 to TRDJ1; a weak D match, TRDD3 (6 bases). CDR1 and CDR2 from the germline V gene are GEAIGNYY and EKD. With 0 bases removed from V and 1 base from J, the gap between germline ends came to 17 bases. The CDR3 sequence is 17 residues long. The CDR3 spells CACDTAGGPGGTDKLIF. In DNA form, the CDR3 reads TGTGCCTGTGACACCGCCGGGGGACCCGGGGGCACCGATAAACTCATCTTT.